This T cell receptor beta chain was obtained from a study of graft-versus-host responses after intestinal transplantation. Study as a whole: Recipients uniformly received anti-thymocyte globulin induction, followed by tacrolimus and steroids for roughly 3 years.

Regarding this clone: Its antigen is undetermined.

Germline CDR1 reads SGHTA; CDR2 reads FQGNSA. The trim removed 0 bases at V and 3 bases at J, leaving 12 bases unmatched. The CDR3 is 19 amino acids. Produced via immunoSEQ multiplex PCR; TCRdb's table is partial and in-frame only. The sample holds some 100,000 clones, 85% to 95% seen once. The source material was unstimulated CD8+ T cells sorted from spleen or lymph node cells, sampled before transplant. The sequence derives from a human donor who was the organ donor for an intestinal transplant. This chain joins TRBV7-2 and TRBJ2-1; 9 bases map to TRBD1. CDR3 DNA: TGTGCCAGCAGCTTAGCCATTTCCCCGGACAGGGGTCTCTACAATGAGCAGTTCTTC. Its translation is CASSLAISPDRGLYNEQFF.